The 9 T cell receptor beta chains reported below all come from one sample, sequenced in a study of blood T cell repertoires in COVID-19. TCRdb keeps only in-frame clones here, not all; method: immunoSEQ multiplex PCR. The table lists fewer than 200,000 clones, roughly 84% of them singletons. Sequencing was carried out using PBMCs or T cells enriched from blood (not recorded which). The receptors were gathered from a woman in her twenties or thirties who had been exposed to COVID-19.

In DNA form, the CDR3 reads TGCGCCAGCAGCCAAGTGCAGGCCGTAGCTAACTATGGCTACACCTTC. It encodes CASSQVQAVANYGYTF. The V gene is TRBV4-1, the J gene TRBJ1-2, with no clear D. The CDR3 spans 16 residues. Germline CDR1 MGHRA, CDR2 YSYEKL. Trimming took 1 base from V and 0 from J, leaving 12 bases between them.

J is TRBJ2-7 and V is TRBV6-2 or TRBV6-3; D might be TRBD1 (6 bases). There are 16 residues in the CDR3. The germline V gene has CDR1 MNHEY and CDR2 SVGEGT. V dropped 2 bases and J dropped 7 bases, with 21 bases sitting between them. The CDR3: CASSYGPRSRGLEQYF. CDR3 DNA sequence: TGTGCCAGCAGTTACGGTCCCCGTAGCAGGGGTTTGGAGCAGTACTTC.

CDR3 in amino acids: CASSFSGGNTEAFF. Written as DNA, the CDR3 is TGTGCCAGCAGCTTTTCAGGGGGGAACACTGAAGCTTTCTTT. V is TRBV7-3 and J is TRBJ1-1; the match to TRBD1 covers 7 bases. There are 14 residues in the CDR3. Germline assignment: CDR1 SGHTA and CDR2 FQGTGA. The V segment lost 3 bases and the J segment 1 base; nucleotides outside the gene matches: 2.

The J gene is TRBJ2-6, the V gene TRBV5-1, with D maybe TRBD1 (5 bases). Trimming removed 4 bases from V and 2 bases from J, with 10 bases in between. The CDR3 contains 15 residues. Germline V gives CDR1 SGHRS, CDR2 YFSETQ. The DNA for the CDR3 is TGCGCCAGCAGCCAAGGACAACCTGGGGCCAACGTCCTGACTTTC. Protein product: CASSQGQPGANVLTF. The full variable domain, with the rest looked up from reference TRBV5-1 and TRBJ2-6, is KAGVTQTPRYLIKTRGQQVTLSCSPISGHRSVSWYQQTPGQGLQFLFEYFSETQRNKGNFPGRFSGRQFSNSRSEMNVSTLELGDSALYLCASSQGQPGANVLTFGAGSRLTVL.

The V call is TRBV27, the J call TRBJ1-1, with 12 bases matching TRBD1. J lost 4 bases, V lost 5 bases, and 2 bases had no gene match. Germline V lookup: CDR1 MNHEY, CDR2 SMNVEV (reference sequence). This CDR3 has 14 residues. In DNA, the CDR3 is TGTGCCAGCAGTAGGGACAGGGGGCTCACTGAAGCTTTCTTT. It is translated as CASSRDRGLTEAFF.

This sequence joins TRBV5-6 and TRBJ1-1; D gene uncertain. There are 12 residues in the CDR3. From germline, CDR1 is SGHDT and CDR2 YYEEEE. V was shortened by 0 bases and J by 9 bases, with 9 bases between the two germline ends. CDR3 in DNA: TGTGCCAGCAGCTTGGGATTGGGCAAAGCTTTCTTT. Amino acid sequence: CASSLGLGKAFF.

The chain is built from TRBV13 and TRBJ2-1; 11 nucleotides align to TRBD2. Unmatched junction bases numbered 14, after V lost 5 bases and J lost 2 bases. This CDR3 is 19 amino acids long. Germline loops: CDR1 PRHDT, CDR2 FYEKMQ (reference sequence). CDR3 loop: CASSLNSGGAPWAYNEQFF. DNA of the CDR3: TGTGCCAGCAGCCTAAATAGCGGGGGGGCCCCTTGGGCCTACAATGAGCAGTTCTTC.

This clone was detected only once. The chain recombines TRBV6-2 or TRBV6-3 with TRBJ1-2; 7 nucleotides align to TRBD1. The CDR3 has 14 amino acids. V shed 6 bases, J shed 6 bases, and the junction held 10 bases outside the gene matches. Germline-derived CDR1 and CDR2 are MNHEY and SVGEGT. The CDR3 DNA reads TGTGCCAGCAGCAACCCGGGACAGTGGGATGGCTACACCTTC. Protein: CASSNPGQWDGYTF.

The CDR3 sequence is CASNRFLTANTEAFF. The CDR3 nucleotides read TGTGCCAGCAATAGGTTCTTGACAGCGAACACTGAAGCTTTCTTT. The V gene is TRBV2, the J gene TRBJ1-1; D might be TRBD1 (5 bases). The CDR3 is 15 residues long. Trimming removed 7 bases at V and 1 base at J, with 16 bases between. Per germline, CDR1 SNHLY and CDR2 FYNNEI.